The next 30 T cell receptor beta chains were all read from a single sample in a study of cytomegalovirus exposure and HLA in healthy donors. The PCR contained 60 Vbeta and 13 Jbeta primers. Sequenced by immunoSEQ multiplex PCR; TCRdb stores in-frame clones only, minus some. The data hold roughly 100,000 clones, with about 69% observed a single time. The specimen was PBMCs. All receptors come from a middle-aged man in good health and CMV-seronegative.

The chain employs TRBV25-1 and TRBJ1-3; D is ambiguous. Germline V gene lookup returns CDR1 MGHDK and CDR2 SYGVNS. Trimming removed 2 bases from V and 0 bases from J, with 5 bases in between. The CDR3 length is 14 residues. The CDR3 DNA sequence: TGTGCCAGCAGTGAACAGGCCTCTGGAAACACCATATATTTT. Translated, it gives CASSEQASGNTIYF.

CDR3 bases: TGCGCCAGCAGCCTATCTAGCGGGGGGGTGGATACGCAGTATTTT. Protein sequence: CASSLSSGGVDTQYF. This sequence joins TRBV4-1 and TRBJ2-3; 12 bases fit TRBD2. V lost 4 bases and J lost 6; bases outside the gene matches: 5. This CDR3 region has 15 residues. Per the germline V gene, CDR1 is MGHRA and CDR2 is YSYEKL.

The V gene is TRBV5-6, the J gene TRBJ2-7; 7 bases align to TRBD1. This CDR3 is 15 amino acids long. The V gene end was trimmed by 0 bases and the J gene end by 1 base; junction bases not matched to a gene: 4. CDR1 SGHDT and CDR2 YYEEEE come from the germline V gene. The CDR3 DNA follows: TGTGCCAGCAGCTTGGGACAGGGAATTTCCTACGAGCAGTACTTC. Encoded protein: CASSLGQGISYEQYF.

The chain combines TRBV7-9 with TRBJ1-1; the match to TRBD1 covers 7 bases. V lost 5 bases, J lost 1 base, and 13 bases stayed unmatched. The CDR3 runs 17 residues. Germline V lookup: CDR1 SEHNR, CDR2 FQNEAQ (reference sequence). CDR3 residues: CASSAAMRDSGNTEAFF. The CDR3 DNA follows: TGTGCCAGCAGCGCAGCCATGAGGGACAGTGGGAACACTGAAGCTTTCTTT.

The chain links TRBV29-1 to TRBJ2-7; D is perhaps TRBD2 (5 bases). CDR1 SQVTM and CDR2 ANQGSEA come from the germline V gene. The germline V and J ends were trimmed by 4 bases and 3 bases, with 10 bases remaining between them. CDR3 length: 12 residues. This chain's CDR3 is CSVADGLYEQYF. CDR3 coding DNA: TGCAGCGTTGCTGACGGACTCTACGAGCAGTACTTC.

This rearrangement joins TRBV6-1 to TRBJ1-2; maybe TRBD1 (6 bases). The CDR3 loop spans 14 amino acids. V was shortened by 7 bases and J by 6 bases, with 18 bases between the two germline ends. The V gene's germline CDR1 is MNHNS and CDR2 SASEGT. The CDR3 loop reads CASNSDRLGDGYTF. For the CDR3, the DNA is TGTGCCAGCAACTCCGACAGGTTGGGGGATGGCTACACCTTC.

The rearrangement uses TRBV14 and TRBJ2-7, with 10 bases aligning to TRBD2. CDR1 and CDR2 (germline): SGHDN, FVKESK. Unmatched junction bases numbered 2, after V lost 1 base and J lost 2 bases. The CDR3 covers 15 residues. The CDR3 here is CASSQASGGAYEQYF. CDR3 DNA: TGTGCCAGCAGCCAAGCTAGCGGGGGAGCCTACGAGCAGTACTTC.

This clone was observed a single time. The chain uses TRBV21-1 and TRBJ1-5; TRBD1 was called by the table and not checked on the DNA. TRBV21-1 is described as a pseudogene. This CDR3 spans 17 amino acids. The CDR3 coding sequence is TGTGCCAGCAGCGCGCCGAAGGGACACCTTCCCGGACAGCCCCAGCATTTT. Encoded protein: CASSAPKGHLPGQPQHF.

The chain recombines TRBV5-4 with TRBJ2-2; TRBD2 aligns across 9 bases. Unmatched junction bases numbered 7, after V lost 1 base and J lost 6 bases. From germline, CDR1 is SGHNT and CDR2 YYREEE (reference sequence). This CDR3 contains 16 residues. CDR3 coding DNA: TGTGCCAGCAGCTTGCGATCTAGCGGGGACCCCGGGGAGCTGTTTTTT. Protein: CASSLRSSGDPGELFF.

The CDR3 protein is CASSPYAGQGNQPQHF. In DNA, the CDR3 is TGCGCCAGCAGCCCATACGCGGGACAGGGCAATCAGCCCCAGCATTTT. This sequence joins TRBV5-1 and TRBJ1-5; the match to TRBD1 covers 8 bases. The CDR3 loop spans 16 amino acids. CDR1 is SGHRS and CDR2 is YFSETQ in the germline V gene. The ends lost 4 bases at V and 2 bases at J; junction bases unmatched: 8.

This sequence joins TRBV5-6 and TRBJ1-4; D perhaps matches TRBD1 (5 bases). This CDR3 comprises 16 residues. Germline CDR1 reads SGHDT; CDR2 reads YYEEEE. The germline V and J ends were trimmed by 4 bases and 7 bases, with 20 bases remaining between them. As DNA, the CDR3 is TGTGCCAGCAGCCAACAGGACCCGGGGAGGGGTGAAAAACTGTTTTTT. It translates to CASSQQDPGRGEKLFF.

The V and J genes are TRBV27 and TRBJ1-3; no definite D call. Germline CDR1 is MNHEY and CDR2 is SMNVEV (reference sequence). This CDR3 is 15 amino acids long. V dropped 6 bases and J dropped 3 bases, with 15 bases sitting between them. CDR3 coding DNA: TGTGCCAGCAGGCCTAGTGGCGGGTATGGAAACACCATATATTTT. This translates into CASRPSGGYGNTIYF.

The chain recombines TRBV15 with TRBJ2-5; 7 bases map to TRBD1. The V and J ends lost 0 bases and 2 bases, in that order; junction bases with no gene match: 3. Germline assignment: CDR1 LNHNV and CDR2 YYDKDF (reference sequence). CDR3 length: 15 residues. The CDR3 loop is CATSRDQTGQETQYF. As DNA, the CDR3 is TGTGCCACCAGCAGAGATCAGACAGGGCAAGAGACCCAGTACTTC.

The chain uses TRBV19 and TRBJ1-2; 9 bases agree with TRBD1. V was clipped by 10 bases and J by 6 bases; unmatched bases: 9. CDR3 length: 13 amino acids. The V gene's germline CDR1 is LNHDA and CDR2 SQIVND (reference sequence). The CDR3 protein is CATQRQGVNGYTF. The DNA of the CDR3 is TGTGCCACCCAACGACAGGGGGTAAATGGCTACACCTTC.

The genes are TRBV5-1 and TRBJ2-7, with 10 positions matching TRBD2. V shed 0 bases, J shed 7 bases, and the junction held 7 bases outside the gene matches. CDR1 SGHRS and CDR2 YFSETQ come from the germline V gene. The length of the CDR3 is 15 residues. The chain's CDR3 is CASSLGSGGSEEQYF. The CDR3 DNA reads TGCGCCAGCAGCTTGGGTAGCGGGGGGTCTGAAGAGCAGTACTTC.

J is TRBJ2-5 and V is TRBV19; 7 bases agree with TRBD2. TRBJ2-7 explains the end of the DNA better; the J call may be wrong. The germline gives CDR1 LNHDA, CDR2 SQIVND (reference sequence). CDR3 size: 13 residues. The CDR3 loop is CASSLAGAYEQYF. Written as DNA, the CDR3 is TGTGCCAGTTCGCTGGCGGGAGCCTACGAGCAGTACTTC.

The chain couples TRBV6-5 to TRBJ2-5; 10 positions match TRBD2. TRBJ2-7 matches the DNA end more closely, so the J call is doubtful. Germline V gene sequence: CDR1 MNHEY, CDR2 SVGAGI. This CDR3 contains 14 residues. The DNA of the CDR3 is TGTGCCAGCAGTGGAGGACTAGCGGTCTACGAGCAGTACTTC. Amino acids: CASSGGLAVYEQYF.

This chain joins TRBV4-3 and TRBJ1-5; D is unresolved. Trimming stripped 0 bases from V and 3 bases from J, with 9 bases between. The CDR3 is 15 amino acids. CDR1 is LGHNA, CDR2 YSLEER, per germline. DNA for the CDR3: TGCGCCAGCAGCCAAGATAAACTGTCCAATCAGCCCCAGCATTTT. Translation: CASSQDKLSNQPQHF.

The V and J genes are TRBV27 and TRBJ1-2; 10 nucleotides line up with TRBD1. Germline V gene data show CDR1 as MNHEY and CDR2 as SMNVEV (reference sequence). CDR3 size: 15 residues. The trim removed 5 bases at V and 4 bases at J, leaving 7 bases unmatched. CDR3 DNA: TGTGCCAGCAGTCCCGGACAGGGGGGAAGCTATGGCTACACCTTC. The encoded protein is CASSPGQGGSYGYTF.

V is TRBV6-1 and J is TRBJ1-2, with 9 bases matching TRBD1. The CDR3 contains 18 residues. J gave up 4 bases and V 6 bases, and 18 bases lay outside the gene matches. CDR1 and CDR2 (germline): MNHNS, SASEGT. The DNA for the CDR3 is TGTGCCAGCAGCGAAAATCCTCTGAGGACAGGGGTCGCCTATGGCTACACCTTC. It translates to CASSENPLRTGVAYGYTF.

The genes are TRBV21-1 and TRBJ2-7; the D segment call TRBD2 is taken from the table without a DNA check. TRBV21-1 is a pseudogene segment. This CDR3 is built from 14 residues. For the CDR3, the DNA is TGTGCCAGAGGACCGGGACTATCCTCCTACGAGCAGTACTTC. This gives the protein CARGPGLSSYEQYF.

The V and J genes are TRBV6-1 and TRBJ2-1; TRBD2 aligns across 7 bases. This CDR3 spans 15 amino acids. Germline trimming cut 2 bases from V and 6 bases from J; bases unmatched to any gene: 7. Germline V gene data show CDR1 as MNHNS and CDR2 as SASEGT. The CDR3 loop is CASSESLAEGNEQFF. The CDR3, as DNA: TGTGCCAGCAGTGAAAGTCTAGCGGAGGGCAATGAGCAGTTCTTC.

Only one count was recorded for this clone. The chain couples TRBV4-1 to TRBJ1-2; D gene unclear. The CDR3 spans 13 residues. The ends were cut back, 3 bases at V and 5 bases at J, with 10 bases in the middle. Germline CDR1 reads MGHRA; CDR2 reads YSYEKL. CDR3 bases: TGCGCCAGCAGCCAGCCCTGGAGGTATGGCTACACCTTC. It specifies CASSQPWRYGYTF.

CDR3 coding DNA: TGCGCCAGCAGCCAGTATAGCGGGGGGGGCGGAGATACGCAGTATTTT. It encodes CASSQYSGGGGDTQYF. V usage is TRBV4-3 and J usage is TRBJ2-3; 11 positions match TRBD2. J was trimmed by 5 bases and V by 3 bases; bases with no gene match: 7. This CDR3 spans 16 amino acids. Germline assignment: CDR1 LGHNA and CDR2 YSLEER.

The chain uses TRBV4-3 and TRBJ1-5, with D possibly matching TRBD1 (5 bases). Looked up from germline, CDR1 is LGHNA and CDR2 is YSLEER. This CDR3 region has 15 residues. V was cut by 2 bases and J by 6 bases, with 14 bases left in between. The CDR3 loop is CASSQSPGLSQPQHF. CDR3 DNA sequence: TGCGCCAGCAGCCAAAGCCCAGGGCTATCTCAGCCCCAGCATTTT.

The J gene is TRBJ1-5, the V gene TRBV30; D gene ambiguous. V was trimmed by 0 bases and J by 9 bases, leaving 18 bases between them. CDR1 and CDR2 from the germline V gene are GTSNPN and SVGIG (reference sequence). This CDR3 has 15 residues. The CDR3 reads CAWSVPDMWVGPQHF. CDR3 bases: TGTGCCTGGAGTGTACCCGACATGTGGGTCGGGCCCCAGCATTTT.

The rearrangement uses TRBV27 and TRBJ1-1; D might be TRBD1 (5 bases). V was cut by 3 bases and J by 6 bases, with 14 bases left in between. The CDR3 is 14 residues long. CDR1 MNHEY and CDR2 SMNVEV come from the germline V gene (reference sequence). CDR3 nucleotide sequence: TGTGCCAGCAGTTTGGATACCGGGGGACCTGAAGCTTTCTTT. This sequence encodes CASSLDTGGPEAFF.

This clone was counted between two and nine times. The J gene is TRBJ2-7, the V gene TRBV7-9; possibly TRBD1 for D (5 bases). Germline V gene data show CDR1 as SEHNR and CDR2 as FQNEAQ (reference sequence). Trimming took 9 bases from V and 2 from J, leaving 8 bases between them. This CDR3 contains 11 residues. CDR3 DNA: TGTGCCAGTGGACACACCTACGAGCAGTACTTC. Amino acids: CASGHTYEQYF. Combining the CDR3 with reference TRBV7-9 and TRBJ2-7 gives the whole variable domain DTGVSQNPRHKITKRGQNVTFRCDPISEHNRLYWYRQTLGQGPEFLTYFQNEAQLEKSRLLSDRFSAERPKGSFSTLEIQRTEQGDSAMYLCASGHTYEQYFGPGTRLTVT.

This clone was observed a handful of times. V and J are TRBV5-1 and TRBJ2-7; unclear D gene. Germline assignment: CDR1 SGHRS and CDR2 YFSETQ. This CDR3 contains 15 residues. V shed 4 bases and J shed 3 bases, with 17 bases lying between them. The CDR3, as DNA: TGCGCCAGCAGCCTCCAACCGACCCTAGGCTACGAGCAGTACTTC. Protein: CASSLQPTLGYEQYF.

The chain recombines TRBV11-3 with TRBJ2-1; D is perhaps TRBD2 (5 bases). This CDR3 comprises 11 residues. Deletions cut 6 bases from V and 12 bases from J, with 12 bases between. Germline V gene sequence: CDR1 SGHNT, CDR2 YENEEA. The CDR3 sequence is CASSSGIMQFF. In DNA form, the CDR3 reads TGTGCCAGCAGTTCGGGGATAATGCAGTTCTTC. Looking up the rest from reference TRBV11-3 and TRBJ2-1 gives the full variable domain: EAGVVQSPRYKIIEKKQPVAFWCNPISGHNTLYWYLQNLGQGPELLIRYENEEAVDDSQLPKDRFSAERLKGVDSTLKIQPAELGDSAVYLCASSSGIMQFFGPGTRLTVL.